This entry lists 21 T cell receptor beta chains sequenced from one sample in a study of OX40 agonist ivuxolimab in advanced cancers. Some clones are missing from TCRdb's copy, which holds only in-frame ones; the method was immunoSEQ multiplex PCR. The table records around 40,000 clones, 75% to 90% of them present only once. The material sequenced was CD4+ or CD8+ T cells sorted from blood, taken in a trial of the OX40 agonist ivuxolimab. The receptors stem from an adult with an advanced solid tumor such as melanoma, head and neck, liver or kidney cancer.

The chain joins TRBV6-1 to TRBJ1-6; possibly TRBD1 for D (5 bases). Germline loops: CDR1 MNHNS, CDR2 SASEGT. Trimming stripped 4 bases from V and 10 bases from J, with 8 bases between. The CDR3 runs to 12 residues. The chain's CDR3 is CASSVWGSPLHF. The CDR3 DNA reads as TGTGCCAGCAGTGTATGGGGCTCACCCCTCCACTTT.

The chain carries TRBV7-8 and TRBJ1-3; D ambiguous. The V and J ends lost 2 bases and 3 bases respectively, with 20 bases between them. Looked up from germline, CDR1 is SGHVS and CDR2 is FQNEAQ. The CDR3 contains 18 residues. The CDR3 loop reads CASSLSHAGSRSGNTIYF. DNA of the CDR3: TGTGCCAGCAGCTTATCCCACGCGGGGTCACGGAGTGGAAACACCATATATTTT.

This chain joins TRBV7-9 and TRBJ2-1; a possible D gene is TRBD1 (5 bases). Trimming removed 5 bases at V and 0 bases at J, with 11 bases between. Germline V gene sequence: CDR1 SEHNR, CDR2 FQNEAQ (reference sequence). CDR3 length: 15 amino acids. CDR3 loop: CASSLGAPSYNEQFF. DNA for the CDR3: TGTGCCAGCAGCCTAGGGGCCCCCTCCTACAATGAGCAGTTCTTC.

The genes are TRBV15 and TRBJ2-1, with 12 bases matching TRBD2. The CDR3 is 20 amino acids. Looked up from germline, CDR1 is LNHNV and CDR2 is YYDKDF (reference sequence). V was clipped by 4 bases and J by 0 bases; unmatched bases: 13. CDR3 residues: CATSTRRRTSGKSSYNEQFF. CDR3 nucleotides: TGTGCCACCAGCACCAGACGCCGGACTAGCGGGAAAAGCTCCTACAATGAGCAGTTCTTC. The whole variable domain, filled in from reference TRBV15 and TRBJ2-1, reads DAMVIQNPRYQVTQFGKPVTLSCSQTLNHNVMYWYQQKSSQAPKLLFHYYDKDFNNEADTPDNFQSRRPNTSFCFLDIRSPGLGDTAMYLCATSTRRRTSGKSSYNEQFFGPGTRLTVL.

In this sample, this clone turned up a few times. V is TRBV19 and J is TRBJ1-5, with a tentative D call TRBD1 (6 bases). The CDR3 has 13 amino acids. Germline lookup yields CDR1 LNHDA and CDR2 SQIVND (reference sequence). Trimming removed 7 bases from V and 3 bases from J, with 10 bases in between. The CDR3 sequence: CASTGQNNQPQHF. The DNA for the CDR3 is TGTGCCAGTACAGGACAGAACAATCAGCCCCAGCATTTT.

The V call is TRBV9, the J call TRBJ1-2; TRBD1 is a possible D gene (6 bases). V lost 3 bases to trimming and J lost 4 bases, with 16 bases between them. The germline V gene encodes CDR1 SGDLS and CDR2 YYNGEE. The CDR3 loop spans 15 amino acids. The CDR3 region has the DNA TGTGCCAGCAGCGGCACGGGGGCGTTGACCTATGGCTACACCTTC. Amino acids: CASSGTGALTYGYTF.

V gene TRBV19 combines with J gene TRBJ2-1; tentatively, D is TRBD1 (6 bases). The CDR3 is 11 amino acids. Trimming removed 4 bases from V and 11 bases from J, with 9 bases in between. Germline-derived CDR1 and CDR2 are LNHDA and SQIVND (reference sequence). Here the CDR3 reads CASSNRDKQFF. CDR3 in DNA: TGTGCCAGTAGTAACAGGGATAAGCAGTTCTTC.

V and J are TRBV30 and TRBJ2-6, with a possible D match to TRBD1 (6 bases). Germline lookup yields CDR1 GTSNPN and CDR2 SVGIG (reference sequence). The CDR3 runs 13 residues. V gave up 4 bases and J gave up 4 bases, with 8 bases separating them. Here the CDR3 reads CAWKQGGANVLTF. In DNA, the CDR3 is TGTGCCTGGAAACAGGGAGGGGCCAACGTCCTGACTTTC. The full variable domain, its missing parts supplied by reference TRBV30 and TRBJ2-6, is SQTIHQWPATLVQPVGSPLSLECTVEGTSNPNLYWYRQAAGRGLQLLFYSVGIGQISSEVPQNLSASRPQDRQFILSSKKLLLSDSGFYLCAWKQGGANVLTFGAGSRLTVL.

The chain combines TRBV6-5 with TRBJ2-1; D perhaps matches TRBD2 (6 bases). Germline V gene data show CDR1 as MNHEY and CDR2 as SVGAGI. V was clipped by 2 bases and J by 6 bases, with 14 bases between them. The CDR3 spans 15 residues. CDR3 in amino acids: CASSYGGRIGNEQFF. The CDR3 DNA reads TGTGCCAGCAGTTACGGGGGGAGAATCGGCAATGAGCAGTTCTTC.

The CDR3 loop is CASSQGPQETQYF. As DNA, the CDR3 is TGTGCCAGCTCACAGGGACCTCAAGAGACCCAGTACTTC. This chain links TRBV18 with TRBJ2-5; possibly TRBD1 or TRBD2 for D (5 bases each). V was trimmed by 4 bases and J by 2 bases, leaving 8 bases between them. Germline CDR1 and CDR2: KGHSH and LQKENI. The CDR3 is 13 residues long.

This chain uses TRBV7-8 with TRBJ2-3, with TRBD1 identical over 7 bases. The CDR3 runs to 16 residues. Per the germline V gene, CDR1 is SGHVS and CDR2 is FQNEAQ. Germline trimming cut 5 bases from V and 11 bases from J; bases unmatched to any gene: 19. CDR3 nucleotide sequence: TGTGCCAGCAGCCTTCAACAGGGGATGGCATCAGCGGTGCAGTATTTT. Its protein product is CASSLQQGMASAVQYF.

The V and J genes are TRBV6-5 and TRBJ1-2; tentative D call: TRBD1 (5 bases). Trimming took 6 bases from V and 8 from J, leaving 16 bases between them. Germline loops: CDR1 MNHEY, CDR2 SVGAGI. CDR3 length: 13 residues. The CDR3 DNA reads TGTGCCAGCAGAAGCGACGTCGGGGGGGGCTACACCTTC. Amino acids: CASRSDVGGGYTF.

The chain couples TRBV7-9 to TRBJ1-2, with 7 nucleotides matching TRBD1. Germline V gene sequence: CDR1 SEHNR, CDR2 FQNEAQ (reference sequence). The CDR3 spans 14 residues. V shed 5 bases and J 0 bases; nucleotides not matched to a gene: 3. The CDR3: CASSPTGANYGYTF. CDR3 nucleotide sequence: TGTGCCAGCAGCCCCACAGGGGCTAACTATGGCTACACCTTC.

J is TRBJ1-3 and V is TRBV30; D remains unclear. V gave up 4 bases and J gave up 5 bases, with 6 bases separating them. The CDR3 has 11 amino acids. CDR1 is GTSNPN and CDR2 is SVGIG in the germline V gene (reference sequence). The CDR3: CAWNQRNTIYF. The CDR3 DNA reads as TGTGCCTGGAACCAAAGAAACACCATATATTTT.

The gene calls are TRBV6-5 and TRBJ1-6, with D hard to call. CDR1 MNHEY and CDR2 SVGAGI come from the germline V gene. The CDR3 contains 13 residues. Trimming took off 0 bases at V and 3 bases at J, with 0 bases between the two ends. The CDR3 region has the DNA TGTGCCAGCAGTTACTCCTATAATTCACCCCTCCACTTT. Translation: CASSYSYNSPLHF.

The V call is TRBV2, the J call TRBJ1-1, with 8 bases matching TRBD1. V shed 4 bases and J 3 bases; nucleotides not matched to a gene: 7. CDR1 SNHLY and CDR2 FYNNEI come from the germline V gene. There are 15 residues in the CDR3. The CDR3 is CASSGGQVSYTEAFF. The CDR3, as DNA: TGTGCCAGCAGTGGGGGACAGGTCTCTTACACTGAAGCTTTCTTT.

The rearrangement uses TRBV27 and TRBJ2-7, with D uncertain. Germline CDR1 MNHEY, CDR2 SMNVEV (reference sequence). CDR3 length: 14 amino acids. Trimming shortened V by 5 bases and J by 1 base, and 12 bases separated the two germline ends. CDR3 in amino acids: CASSPAVRSYEQYF. CDR3 nucleotide sequence: TGTGCCAGCAGTCCCGCCGTAAGATCCTACGAGCAGTACTTC.

This chain uses TRBV5-1 with TRBJ2-1; 7 bases line up with TRBD2. Trimming cost V 1 base and J 0 bases; bases outside gene matches: 1. Germline loops: CDR1 SGHRS, CDR2 YFSETQ. CDR3 size: 15 residues. CDR3 in DNA: TGCGCCAGCAGCTTGACTAGCGTCTCCTACAATGAGCAGTTCTTC. It is translated as CASSLTSVSYNEQFF.

This clone was observed once. The chain uses TRBV18 and TRBJ1-3; no reliable D call. The germline V gene encodes CDR1 KGHSH and CDR2 LQKENI. The CDR3 has 15 residues. Trimming removed 2 bases at V and 0 bases at J, with 8 bases between. The chain's CDR3 is CASSPDHYSGNTIYF. In DNA, the CDR3 is TGTGCCAGCTCACCAGATCACTACTCTGGAAACACCATATATTTT. Combining the CDR3 with reference TRBV18 and TRBJ1-3 gives the whole variable domain NAGVMQNPRHLVRRRGQEARLRCSPMKGHSHVYWYRQLPEEGLKFMVYLQKENIIDESGMPKERFSAEFPKEGPSILRIQQVVRGDSAAYFCASSPDHYSGNTIYFGEGSWLTVV.

This chain connects TRBV5-1 to TRBJ2-3; D is possibly TRBD2 (6 bases). The germline V gene has CDR1 SGHRS and CDR2 YFSETQ. This CDR3 contains 15 residues. Trimming took off 5 bases at V and 2 bases at J, with 15 bases between the two ends. The CDR3 nucleotides read TGCGCCAGCAGGGGGGGACTTCCTATCACAGATACGCAGTATTTT. This sequence encodes CASRGGLPITDTQYF.

The chain carries TRBV5-1 and TRBJ2-1; D might be TRBD2 (6 bases). Germline CDR1 and CDR2: SGHRS and YFSETQ. The CDR3 loop spans 16 amino acids. The V gene lost 4 bases and the J gene lost 0 bases, with 14 bases spanning the gap. The CDR3 reads CASSPTLASSYNEQFF. The CDR3 DNA follows: TGCGCCAGCAGCCCAACGCTAGCGAGCTCCTACAATGAGCAGTTCTTC. The whole variable domain, filled in from reference TRBV5-1 and TRBJ2-1, reads KAGVTQTPRYLIKTRGQQVTLSCSPISGHRSVSWYQQTPGQGLQFLFEYFSETQRNKGNFPGRFSGRQFSNSRSEMNVSTLELGDSALYLCASSPTLASSYNEQFFGPGTRLTVL.